This TCR beta chain was found in a study of regulatory T cells in long-lasting Graves disease. Study summary: Duration of antithyroid drug therapy among newly diagnosed Graves' patients was under 3 months. Study findings and constraints: New patients shared fewer public clonotypes (around 970) than persistent patients did (approximately 3,000). Persistent disease was characterized by preferential usage of TRBV28, TRBJ1-2 and TRBJ2-5.

This sample's time point: newly diagnosed GD, antithyroid drugs for less than 3 months. PBMC-extracted RNA yielded the TCR library. Comments on this clonotype: Its matching antigen is unknown.

The TCR beta library used iRepertoire HTBI primers with Arm-PCR amplification of CDR3. Original methodology: Identified across the samples were 55 to 75 TRBV segments and around 14 TRBJ segments. TCRdb reanalysed the multiplex PCR reads using MiXCR and keeps one entry per CDR3 protein. TCRdb's processing, not the authors', yielded these V and J calls. The profile shows about 240,000 distinct CDR3 sequences, about 19% of them singletons. This CDR3 is built from 17 residues. Germline V CDR1 and CDR2: LNHDA, SQIVND (reference sequence). V lost 6 bases, J lost 5 bases, and 14 bases stayed unmatched. The starting material was peripheral blood mononuclear cells (PBMCs), obtained at new diagnosis, from a patient treated with antithyroid drugs. This receptor was obtained from a female donor with Graves disease. The V and J genes are TRBV19 and TRBJ2-2, with 8 bases that match TRBD2. CDR3 DNA: TGTGCCAGTAGAACTTCAGCGGGAGCGGAATGGACCGGGGAGCTGTTTTTT. This codes for CASRTSAGAEWTGELFF.